This T cell receptor beta chain was documented in a study of human T cells and chemical hapten exposure. Across the whole study: Small volume differences among pooled libraries mainly caused per-sample TCR yield variation.

Study outcomes and limitations: The number of TCRs above 1 in 1000 frequency did not change after DPC sensitization.

From germline, CDR1 is SGHRS and CDR2 YFSETQ. V was shortened by 0 bases and J by 8 bases, with 13 bases between the two germline ends. CDR3 length equals 14 residues. Unique molecular identifiers were affixed to discrete cDNA molecules within the library. TCRdb re-derived calls from the RACE reads in MiXCR, one entry per CDR3 protein. The sample lists about 31,000 distinct CDR3 sequences; around 7% were seen once. Time point denoted: healthy volunteer bleed at 2 weeks. Researchers extracted total RNA from unfractionated whole blood. This clonotype was recorded a few times. Antigen: not known. J is TRBJ2-3 and V is TRBV5-1; D is ambiguous. The sample comprised whole blood. This receptor was taken from a human donor in good health. Some clones in this sample may be carry-over from other donors' samples. CDR3 bases: TGCGCCAGCAGCTTGGGACAAGAACCCCTTACGCAGTATTTT. Its translation: CASSLGQEPLTQYF.